This T cell receptor beta chain came from a study of blood T cells in healthy people across ages. Whole-study results and caveats: More naive CD4+ cells and higher diversity were found in long-lived than in aged donors. In older individuals, TCR beta diversity per million T cells was lower, falling roughly linearly with age.

The CDR3 runs to 17 residues. Per germline, CDR1 KGHDR and CDR2 SFDVKD. As for this clonotype: The antigen remains unidentified.

Together with a sample-barcoded 5' primer, a J-beta primer mix was included in a second PCR lasting about 7 to 11 cycles. Sequencing yielded, for each sample, at least 2.5 million paired-end reads carrying CDR3. TCRdb re-called the 5' RACE reads with MiXCR, one entry per CDR3 protein. The profile covers around 1,800,000 distinct CDR3 sequences, with around 40% appearing a single time and about 23% taken by the ten largest. The V and J genes are TRBV24-1 and TRBJ2-4; 10 nucleotides align to TRBD2. The end of the DNA aligns better with TRBJ2-7, so the J call may be wrong. The source is a human donor in good health. The sequencing sample was made of blood. In DNA form, the CDR3 reads TGTGCCACCAGTGATCCGTCCGGGGAGCGGGGGGGTCTCGAGCAGTACTTC. Translating gives CATSDPSGERGGLEQYF.